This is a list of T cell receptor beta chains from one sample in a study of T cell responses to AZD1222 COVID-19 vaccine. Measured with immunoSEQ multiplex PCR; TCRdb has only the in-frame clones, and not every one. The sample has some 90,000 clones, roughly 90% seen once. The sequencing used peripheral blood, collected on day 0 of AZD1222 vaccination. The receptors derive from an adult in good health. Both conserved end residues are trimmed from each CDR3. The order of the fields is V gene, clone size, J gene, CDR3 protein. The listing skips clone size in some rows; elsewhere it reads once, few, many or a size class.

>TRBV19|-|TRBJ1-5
ASSNLPVSNQPQH
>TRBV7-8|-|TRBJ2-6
ASSSQAGPLLGGANVLT
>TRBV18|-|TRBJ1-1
ASSPGTEQEAF
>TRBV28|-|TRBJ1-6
ASSPPAGKGSPLH
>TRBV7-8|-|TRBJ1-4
ASSLGPGGGEKLF
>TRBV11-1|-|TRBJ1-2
ASQSGQNYGYT
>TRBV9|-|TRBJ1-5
ASSVEPENQPQH
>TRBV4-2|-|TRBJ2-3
ASSQDGSGGSTDTQY
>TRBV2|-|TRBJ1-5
ASREGEDQPQH
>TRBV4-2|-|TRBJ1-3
ASSPSYPPGGISGNTIY
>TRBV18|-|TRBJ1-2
ASSPTGTPERDGYT
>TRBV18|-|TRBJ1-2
ASSPLPGDGYT
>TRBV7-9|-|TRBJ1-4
ASSLSSNSEKLF
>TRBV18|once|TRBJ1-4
ASSPSAGKGEKLF
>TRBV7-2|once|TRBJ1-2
ASSQDSANYGYT
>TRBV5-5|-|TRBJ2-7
ASSRRESSGDIYEQY
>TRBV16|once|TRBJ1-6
ASSQSIGFYYNSPLH
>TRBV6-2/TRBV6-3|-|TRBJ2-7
ASSTPGQGAWEQY
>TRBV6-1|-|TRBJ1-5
ASSEFTGGPYSNQPQH
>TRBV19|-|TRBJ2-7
ASRGSGKEEQY
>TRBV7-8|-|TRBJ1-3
ASSSRPGNTIY
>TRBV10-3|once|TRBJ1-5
ATTPDPEGNQPQH
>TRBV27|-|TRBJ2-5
ASTERDRLETQY
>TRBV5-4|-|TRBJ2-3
ASSLSSGGAVEDTQY
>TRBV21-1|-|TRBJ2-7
ASSTDRAPYEQY
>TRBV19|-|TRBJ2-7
ASSHGGRAGSYEQY
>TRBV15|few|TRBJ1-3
ATSRASSTGMGNTIY
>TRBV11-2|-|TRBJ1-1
ASSLEGERGTEAF
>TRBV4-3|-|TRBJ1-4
ASSQDFAVNEKLF
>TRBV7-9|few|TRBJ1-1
ASSLAENLEAF
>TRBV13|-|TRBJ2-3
ASSSTLTDTQY
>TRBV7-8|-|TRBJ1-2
ASSPRDGSGYT
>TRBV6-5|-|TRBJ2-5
ASMSGGMETQY
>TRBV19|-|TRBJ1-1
ASSIESGAEAF
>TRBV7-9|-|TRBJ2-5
ASSLIVIQETQY
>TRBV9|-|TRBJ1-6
ASSAGDRFTAH
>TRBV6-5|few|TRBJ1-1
ASSYAAAPDTEAF
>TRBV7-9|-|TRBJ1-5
ASSQAAGASNQPQH
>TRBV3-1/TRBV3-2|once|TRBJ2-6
ASSQDWRDSSGANVLT
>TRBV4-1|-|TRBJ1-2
ASSQVGVGGGYGYT
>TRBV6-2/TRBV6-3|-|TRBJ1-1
ASSGPLYTEAF
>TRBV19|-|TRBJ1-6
ASTLQAGGNSPLH
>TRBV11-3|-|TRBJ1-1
ASSLRRSTEAF
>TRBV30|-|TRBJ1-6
AWSRTPVTLPLH
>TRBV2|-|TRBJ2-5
ASTEQVQETQY
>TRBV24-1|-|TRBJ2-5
ATTLDRGPTGSGLETQY
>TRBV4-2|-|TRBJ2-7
ASSQGQDLYEQY
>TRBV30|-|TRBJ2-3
AWSYGKRDTQY
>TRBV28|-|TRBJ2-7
ASSFWGASSYEQY
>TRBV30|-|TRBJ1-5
AWSVGTGGQPQH
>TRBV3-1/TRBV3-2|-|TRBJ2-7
ASSQSSKGEQY
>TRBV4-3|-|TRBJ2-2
ASSHQLLTSGGAGELF
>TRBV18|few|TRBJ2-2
ASSMVAGSGAGELF
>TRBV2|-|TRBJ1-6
ASRSVDRDHSPLH
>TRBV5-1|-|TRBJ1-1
ASSWGQGSTEAF